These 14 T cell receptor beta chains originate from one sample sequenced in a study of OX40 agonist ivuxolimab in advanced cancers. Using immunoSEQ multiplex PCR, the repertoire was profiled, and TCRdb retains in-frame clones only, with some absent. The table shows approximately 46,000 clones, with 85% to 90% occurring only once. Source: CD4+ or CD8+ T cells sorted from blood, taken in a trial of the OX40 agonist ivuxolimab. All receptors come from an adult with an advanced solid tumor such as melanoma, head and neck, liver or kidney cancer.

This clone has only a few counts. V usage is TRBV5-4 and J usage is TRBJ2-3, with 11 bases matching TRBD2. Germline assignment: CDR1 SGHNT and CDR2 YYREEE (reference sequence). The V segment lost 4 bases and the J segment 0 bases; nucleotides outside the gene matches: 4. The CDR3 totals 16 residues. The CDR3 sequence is CASSQTSGRSTDTQYF. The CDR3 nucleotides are TGTGCCAGCAGCCAAACTAGCGGGAGAAGCACAGATACGCAGTATTTT. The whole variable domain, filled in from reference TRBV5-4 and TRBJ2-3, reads ETGVTQSPTHLIKTRGQQVTLRCSSQSGHNTVSWYQQALGQGPQFIFQYYREEENGRGNFPPRFSGLQFPNYSSELNVNALELDDSALYLCASSQTSGRSTDTQYFGPGTRLTVL.

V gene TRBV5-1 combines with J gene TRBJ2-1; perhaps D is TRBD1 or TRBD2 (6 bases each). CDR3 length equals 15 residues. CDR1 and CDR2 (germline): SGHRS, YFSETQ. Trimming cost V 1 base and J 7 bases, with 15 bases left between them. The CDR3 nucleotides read TGCGCCAGCAGCTTGCCCAGTCAAGGGGGGAATGAGCAGTTCTTC. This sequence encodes CASSLPSQGGNEQFF.

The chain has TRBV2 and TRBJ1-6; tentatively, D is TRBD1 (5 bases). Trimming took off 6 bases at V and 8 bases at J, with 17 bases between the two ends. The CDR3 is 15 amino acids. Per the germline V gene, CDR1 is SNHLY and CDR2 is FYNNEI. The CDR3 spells CASRPGSPGDSPLHF. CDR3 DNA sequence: TGTGCCAGCAGGCCCGGGAGTCCGGGGGATTCACCCCTCCACTTT.

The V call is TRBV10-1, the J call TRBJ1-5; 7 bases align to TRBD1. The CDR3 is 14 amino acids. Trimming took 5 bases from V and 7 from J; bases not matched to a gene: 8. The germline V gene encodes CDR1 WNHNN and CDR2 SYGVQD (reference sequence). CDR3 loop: CASSLEGARQPQHF. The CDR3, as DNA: TGCGCCAGCAGTCTTGAGGGGGCGCGACAGCCCCAGCATTTT.

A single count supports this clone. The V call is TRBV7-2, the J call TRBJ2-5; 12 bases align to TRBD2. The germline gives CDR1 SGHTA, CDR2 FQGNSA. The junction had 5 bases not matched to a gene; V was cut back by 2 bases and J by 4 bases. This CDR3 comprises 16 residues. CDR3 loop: CASSLTSGGRVETQYF. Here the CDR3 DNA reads TGTGCCAGCAGCTTAACTAGCGGGGGGCGGGTAGAGACCCAGTACTTC.

The CDR3 coding sequence is TGTGCCAGCACCCTTAGTGACCCTGGCACAGATACGCAGTATTTT. This gives the protein CASTLSDPGTDTQYF. The gene calls are TRBV27 and TRBJ2-3; D is unclear. The CDR3 totals 15 residues. CDR1 is MNHEY, CDR2 SMNVEV, per germline (reference sequence). With 7 bases removed from V and 1 base from J, the gap between germline ends came to 15 bases.

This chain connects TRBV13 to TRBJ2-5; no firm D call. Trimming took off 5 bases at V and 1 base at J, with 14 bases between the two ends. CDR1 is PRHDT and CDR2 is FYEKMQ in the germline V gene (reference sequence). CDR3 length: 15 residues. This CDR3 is CASSPSFRSQETQYF. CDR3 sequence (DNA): TGTGCCAGCAGCCCCTCCTTCAGGTCCCAAGAGACCCAGTACTTC.

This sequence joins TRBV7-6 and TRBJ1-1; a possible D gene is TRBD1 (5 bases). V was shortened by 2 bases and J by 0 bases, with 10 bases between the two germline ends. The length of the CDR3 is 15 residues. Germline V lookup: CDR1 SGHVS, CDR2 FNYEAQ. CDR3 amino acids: CASSLSRGMNTEAFF. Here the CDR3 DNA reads TGTGCCAGCAGCTTAAGTAGGGGAATGAACACTGAAGCTTTCTTT.

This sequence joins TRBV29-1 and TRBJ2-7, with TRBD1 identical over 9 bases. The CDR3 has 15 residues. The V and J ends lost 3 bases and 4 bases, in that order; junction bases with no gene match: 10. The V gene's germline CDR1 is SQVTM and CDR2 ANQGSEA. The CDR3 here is CSVELEQGAAYEQYF. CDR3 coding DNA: TGCAGCGTTGAGTTAGAACAGGGGGCAGCATACGAGCAGTACTTC.

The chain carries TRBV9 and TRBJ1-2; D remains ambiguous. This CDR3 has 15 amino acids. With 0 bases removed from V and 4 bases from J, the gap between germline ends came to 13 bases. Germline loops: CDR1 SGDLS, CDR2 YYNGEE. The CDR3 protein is CASSVDPTRGYGYTF. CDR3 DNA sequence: TGTGCCAGCAGCGTAGATCCTACACGGGGCTATGGCTACACCTTC.

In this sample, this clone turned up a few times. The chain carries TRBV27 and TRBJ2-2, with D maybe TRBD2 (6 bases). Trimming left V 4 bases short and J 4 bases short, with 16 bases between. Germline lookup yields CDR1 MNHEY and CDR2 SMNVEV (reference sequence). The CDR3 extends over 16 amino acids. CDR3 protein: CASSSLAGLGTGELFF. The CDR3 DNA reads TGTGCCAGCAGTTCCCTCGCGGGGTTGGGCACCGGGGAGCTGTTTTTT.

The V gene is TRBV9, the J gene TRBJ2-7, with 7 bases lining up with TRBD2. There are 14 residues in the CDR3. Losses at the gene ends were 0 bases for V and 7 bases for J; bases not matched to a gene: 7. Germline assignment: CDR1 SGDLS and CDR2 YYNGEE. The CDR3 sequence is CASSVGGIGREQYF. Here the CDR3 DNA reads TGTGCCAGCAGCGTAGGAGGGATCGGGAGGGAGCAGTACTTC.

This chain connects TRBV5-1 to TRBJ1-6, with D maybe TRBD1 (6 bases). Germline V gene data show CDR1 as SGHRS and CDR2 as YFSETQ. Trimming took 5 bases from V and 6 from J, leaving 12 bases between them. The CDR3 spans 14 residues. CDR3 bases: TGCGCCAGCAGGTATGGACAGACTAATTCACCCCTCCACTTT. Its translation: CASRYGQTNSPLHF.

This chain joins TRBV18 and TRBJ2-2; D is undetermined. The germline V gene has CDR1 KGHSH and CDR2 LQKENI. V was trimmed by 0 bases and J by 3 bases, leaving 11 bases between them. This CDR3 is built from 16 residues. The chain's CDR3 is CASSPPVMGYTGELFF. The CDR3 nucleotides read TGTGCCAGCTCACCACCGGTTATGGGATACACCGGGGAGCTGTTTTTT.